The 26 T cell receptor beta chains given below trace back to one sample, sequenced in a study of graft-versus-host responses after intestinal transplantation. For these receptors, no antigen is known. Generated by immunoSEQ multiplex PCR, the TCRdb table keeps only in-frame clones and is missing some. This sample has some 86,000 clones, with around 91% found just once. Sequencing was performed on unstimulated CD4+ T cells sorted from spleen or lymph node cells, taken before intestinal transplant. These TCRs come from a human donor who received an intestinal transplant.

This clone was picked up one time. The V gene is TRBV6-1, the J gene TRBJ2-1; possibly TRBD2 for D (6 bases). This CDR3 contains 13 residues. The V end lost 6 bases, the J end lost 8 bases, and 14 bases lay between the germline ends. Looked up from germline, CDR1 is MNHNS and CDR2 is SASEGT. The CDR3 DNA reads TGTGCCAGCAGCCGGGACTTAGCCTATGAGCAGTTCTTC. It yields the protein CASSRDLAYEQFF.

Written as DNA, the CDR3 is TGTGCCAGCAGCTTAGACGGGGGATGGCCGTTCGAGCAGTACTTC. Amino acids: CASSLDGGWPFEQYF. The V and J genes are TRBV11-2 and TRBJ2-7, with D possibly matching TRBD2 (6 bases). V shed 0 bases and J shed 6 bases, with 15 bases lying between them. The CDR3 is made up of 15 amino acids. Per germline, CDR1 SGHAT and CDR2 FQNNGV.

This clone was detected once. V is TRBV4-3 and J is TRBJ2-5; 9 nucleotides match TRBD1. CDR3 length: 15 amino acids. Germline trimming cut 4 bases from V and 5 bases from J; bases unmatched to any gene: 8. Germline CDR1 reads LGHNA; CDR2 reads YSLEER. The DNA for the CDR3 is TGCGCCAGCAGCCGATCGACAGGGGGAGGGGAGACCCAGTACTTC. This codes for CASSRSTGGGETQYF.

This chain links TRBV4-3 with TRBJ1-4, with D maybe TRBD1 (5 bases). The V end lost 0 bases, the J end lost 4 bases, and 6 bases lay between the germline ends. The CDR3 is made up of 14 amino acids. Looked up from germline, CDR1 is LGHNA and CDR2 is YSLEER. CDR3 region: CASSQEGLNEKLFF. The CDR3 coding sequence is TGCGCCAGCAGCCAAGAGGGACTTAATGAAAAACTGTTTTTT.

DNA for the CDR3: TGTGCCAGCAGCTTAGGCCCAGCGGGGGGGTTCGAGCAGTACTTC. Protein sequence: CASSLGPAGGFEQYF. The chain has TRBV7-2 and TRBJ2-7; 10 bases match TRBD2. The ends lost 1 base at V and 6 bases at J; junction bases unmatched: 6. In germline, CDR1 is SGHTA, CDR2 FQGNSA. There are 15 residues in the CDR3.

The rearrangement joins TRBV12-5 to TRBJ2-2, with 7 bases that match TRBD1. The germline CDR1 and CDR2 sequences are LGHNT and FRNRAP. With 3 bases clipped from V and 4 bases from J, the junction kept 2 bases outside the gene matches. The CDR3 has 14 amino acids. The CDR3: CASGFTGVTGELFF. The CDR3 DNA reads TGTGCTAGTGGTTTTACAGGGGTCACCGGGGAGCTGTTTTTT. Using reference TRBV12-5 and TRBJ2-2 for the parts outside the CDR3, the full variable domain is DARVTQTPRHKVTEMGQEVTMRCQPILGHNTVFWYRQTMMQGLELLAYFRNRAPLDDSGMPKDRFSAEMPDATLATLKIQPSEPRDSAVYFCASGFTGVTGELFFGEGSRLTVL.

The chain couples TRBV2 to TRBJ1-1; TRBD1 matches 8 bases. CDR3 size: 15 residues. Germline lookup yields CDR1 SNHLY and CDR2 FYNNEI. V lost 7 bases and J lost 6; bases outside the gene matches: 13. Written as DNA, the CDR3 is TGTGCCAGCACTGAGGACAGGGTAAATGTCGCTGAAGCTTTCTTT. This encodes CASTEDRVNVAEAFF.

The chain carries TRBV7-9 and TRBJ2-3, with 8 bases that match TRBD2. The CDR3 is 15 residues long. Germline CDR1 and CDR2: SEHNR and FQNEAQ (reference sequence). V gave up 2 bases and J gave up 1 base; unmatched junction bases: 2. The CDR3 reads CASSLQAGGTDTQYF. CDR3 in DNA: TGTGCCAGCAGCTTACAAGCGGGGGGCACAGATACGCAGTATTTT.

The genes are TRBV7-2 and TRBJ1-1, with 10 nucleotides matching TRBD1. J lost 1 base, V lost 5 bases, and 4 bases had no gene match. The CDR3 has 15 residues. From germline, CDR1 is SGHTA and CDR2 FQGNSA. CDR3 loop: CASSPDRGRNTEAFF. CDR3 bases: TGTGCCAGCAGCCCAGACAGGGGGCGGAACACTGAAGCTTTCTTT.

This chain connects TRBV5-1 to TRBJ2-5; TRBD1 is a possible D gene (7 bases). This CDR3 is built from 14 residues. Looked up from germline, CDR1 is SGHRS and CDR2 is YFSETQ. Trimming cost V 0 bases and J 4 bases, with 10 bases left between them. CDR3 bases: TGCGCCAGCAGCTTGGGACAGGGAGGAGAGACCCAGTACTTC. As protein: CASSLGQGGETQYF. The full variable domain, its missing parts supplied by reference TRBV5-1 and TRBJ2-5, is KAGVTQTPRYLIKTRGQQVTLSCSPISGHRSVSWYQQTPGQGLQFLFEYFSETQRNKGNFPGRFSGRQFSNSRSEMNVSTLELGDSALYLCASSLGQGGETQYFGPGTRLLVL.

This sequence joins TRBV4-1 and TRBJ1-1, with a possible D match to TRBD1 (6 bases). The CDR3 loop spans 18 amino acids. Germline V gives CDR1 MGHRA, CDR2 YSYEKL. V lost 0 bases and J 4 bases, leaving 21 bases between the germline ends. The CDR3 loop is CASSQDGKGGVRVTEAFF. The CDR3 DNA is TGCGCCAGCAGCCAAGATGGGAAAGGGGGGGTACGGGTCACTGAAGCTTTCTTT.

The chain employs TRBV7-2 and TRBJ2-1; 10 bases are a match to TRBD2. CDR3 size: 15 residues. Trimming took 5 bases from V and 7 from J; bases not matched to a gene: 8. The V gene's germline CDR1 is SGHTA and CDR2 FQGNSA. CDR3 DNA: TGTGCCAGCAGCAACGGGCTAGCGGGGGTAAATGAGCAGTTCTTC. Protein: CASSNGLAGVNEQFF.

V gene TRBV4-3 combines with J gene TRBJ1-2; D is unresolved. Trimming stripped 0 bases from V and 5 bases from J, with 10 bases between. In germline, CDR1 is LGHNA, CDR2 YSLEER. The CDR3 length is 14 residues. The CDR3 region has the DNA TGCGCCAGCAGCCAAGATAGTGGTCCTTATGGCTACACCTTC. This gives the protein CASSQDSGPYGYTF.

The rearrangement uses TRBV29-1 and TRBJ2-3; 14 bases line up with TRBD2. Looked up from germline, CDR1 is SQVTM and CDR2 is ANQGSEA. CDR3 length: 13 amino acids. V dropped 8 bases and J dropped 8; count of bases not matched to a gene: 6. The CDR3 coding sequence is TGCAGCCGGGGACTAGCGGGGGTGGGTACGCAGTATTTT. It encodes CSRGLAGVGTQYF.

The CDR3 protein is CASGIRGRETQYF. The CDR3 nucleotides are TGTGCCAGCGGGATCAGGGGCAGGGAGACCCAGTACTTC. This chain connects TRBV6-1 to TRBJ2-5; weak D call: TRBD1 (6 bases). The V gene lost 8 bases and the J gene lost 5 bases, with 15 bases spanning the gap. Looked up from germline, CDR1 is MNHNS and CDR2 is SASEGT. This CDR3 contains 13 residues.

This clone was recorded a few times. The chain uses TRBV6-6 and TRBJ2-7; 8 bases fit TRBD1. The J segment lost 2 bases and the V segment lost 10 bases, leaving 7 bases of the junction unmatched. This CDR3 is 13 amino acids long. CDR1 is MNHNY and CDR2 is SVGAGI in the germline V gene (reference sequence). CDR3 DNA: TGTGCCACTTCCGGGACAGGCACCTACGAGCAGTACTTC. This gives the protein CATSGTGTYEQYF.

This chain joins TRBV5-1 and TRBJ1-1; tentative D call: TRBD1 (5 bases). From germline, CDR1 is SGHRS and CDR2 YFSETQ. The germline V and J ends were trimmed by 5 bases and 6 bases, with 14 bases remaining between them. The CDR3 spans 13 residues. For the CDR3, the DNA is TGCGCCAGCAGGCTGGGAGGGGAGCCTGAAGCTTTCTTT. Translated: CASRLGGEPEAFF.

The J gene is TRBJ2-7, the V gene TRBV4-1; 13 bases align to TRBD2. J gave up 5 bases and V 4 bases, and 11 bases lay outside the gene matches. The CDR3 runs to 17 residues. Per germline, CDR1 MGHRA and CDR2 YSYEKL. The CDR3 region has the DNA TGCGCCAGCAGCCTTGGACTAGCGGGGGCCGGGAGCCACGAGCAGTACTTC. Translation: CASSLGLAGAGSHEQYF.

A few counts support this clone. The chain couples TRBV4-3 to TRBJ1-4, with a tentative D call TRBD1 (6 bases). The CDR3 runs 15 residues. Per the germline V gene, CDR1 is LGHNA and CDR2 is YSLEER. Trimming stripped 0 bases from V and 7 bases from J, with 12 bases between. The CDR3 is CASSQDFPGAEKLFF. The CDR3 bases are TGCGCCAGCAGCCAAGATTTCCCAGGGGCTGAAAAACTGTTTTTT.

The chain links TRBV6-4 to TRBJ2-3; D not resolved. The CDR3 spans 13 residues. Germline loops: CDR1 MRHNA, CDR2 SNTAGT. The V end was cut by 2 bases, the J end by 3 bases, with 6 bases between. The CDR3 bases are TGTGCCAGCAGTGACGAGTTGACAGATACGCAGTATTTT. Protein: CASSDELTDTQYF.

The table lists this clone with a count of one. J is TRBJ2-2 and V is TRBV19; D unclear. Looked up from germline, CDR1 is LNHDA and CDR2 is SQIVND (reference sequence). Between the trimmed V and J ends, which lost 5 bases and 6 bases, there was a span of 10 bases. This CDR3 comprises 13 residues. The CDR3 spells CASSAHLAGELFF. The CDR3 DNA follows: TGTGCCAGTAGTGCCCATCTAGCCGGGGAGCTGTTTTTT. The entire variable domain, with the rest obtained from reference TRBV19 and TRBJ2-2, is as follows: DGGITQSPKYLFRKEGQNVTLSCEQNLNHDAMYWYRQDPGQGLRLIYYSQIVNDFQKGDIAEGYSVSREKKESFPLTVTSAQKNPTAFYLCASSAHLAGELFFGEGSRLTVL.

The V and J genes are TRBV10-2 and TRBJ2-7; 10 bases line up with TRBD1. The CDR3 loop spans 14 amino acids. J was trimmed by 5 bases and V by 6 bases; bases with no gene match: 7. Germline V gene lookup returns CDR1 WSHSY and CDR2 SAAADI. The CDR3 spells CASRGAGQGHEQYF. The DNA of the CDR3 is TGCGCCAGCAGGGGGGCGGGACAGGGGCACGAGCAGTACTTC.

V is TRBV9 and J is TRBJ1-1; maybe TRBD1 (6 bases). Germline lookup yields CDR1 SGDLS and CDR2 YYNGEE. The CDR3 is 14 amino acids. V lost 1 base, J lost 1 base, and 8 bases lay in between. CDR3 residues: CASSVTTGNTEAFF. CDR3 coding DNA: TGTGCCAGCAGCGTAACGACAGGGAACACTGAAGCTTTCTTT.

The rearrangement joins TRBV7-2 to TRBJ2-7; tentatively, D is TRBD2 (5 bases). In germline, CDR1 is SGHTA, CDR2 FQGNSA. With 0 bases removed from V and 7 bases from J, the gap between germline ends came to 10 bases. The CDR3 is 13 amino acids. For the CDR3, the DNA is TGTGCCAGCAGCTTAGCGTTTCCGGGGGAGCAGTACTTC. As protein: CASSLAFPGEQYF.

This clone appeared once. The chain employs TRBV7-2 and TRBJ2-1, with TRBD2 matching over 8 bases. The CDR3 length is 14 residues. Germline lookup yields CDR1 SGHTA and CDR2 FQGNSA. Losses at the gene ends were 1 base for V and 7 bases for J; bases not matched to a gene: 3. The CDR3 spells CASSLGGTRNEQFF. The CDR3 region has the DNA TGTGCCAGCAGCTTAGGGGGGACTAGGAATGAGCAGTTCTTC.

This chain connects TRBV10-2 to TRBJ2-7; tentatively, D is TRBD1 (6 bases). The ends were cut back, 3 bases at V and 7 bases at J, with 13 bases in the middle. The CDR3 extends over 13 amino acids. CDR1 and CDR2 (germline): WSHSY, SAAADI. In DNA form, the CDR3 reads TGCGCCAGCAGTGATGGCGATGGGACAGAGCAGTACTTC. Encoded protein: CASSDGDGTEQYF.